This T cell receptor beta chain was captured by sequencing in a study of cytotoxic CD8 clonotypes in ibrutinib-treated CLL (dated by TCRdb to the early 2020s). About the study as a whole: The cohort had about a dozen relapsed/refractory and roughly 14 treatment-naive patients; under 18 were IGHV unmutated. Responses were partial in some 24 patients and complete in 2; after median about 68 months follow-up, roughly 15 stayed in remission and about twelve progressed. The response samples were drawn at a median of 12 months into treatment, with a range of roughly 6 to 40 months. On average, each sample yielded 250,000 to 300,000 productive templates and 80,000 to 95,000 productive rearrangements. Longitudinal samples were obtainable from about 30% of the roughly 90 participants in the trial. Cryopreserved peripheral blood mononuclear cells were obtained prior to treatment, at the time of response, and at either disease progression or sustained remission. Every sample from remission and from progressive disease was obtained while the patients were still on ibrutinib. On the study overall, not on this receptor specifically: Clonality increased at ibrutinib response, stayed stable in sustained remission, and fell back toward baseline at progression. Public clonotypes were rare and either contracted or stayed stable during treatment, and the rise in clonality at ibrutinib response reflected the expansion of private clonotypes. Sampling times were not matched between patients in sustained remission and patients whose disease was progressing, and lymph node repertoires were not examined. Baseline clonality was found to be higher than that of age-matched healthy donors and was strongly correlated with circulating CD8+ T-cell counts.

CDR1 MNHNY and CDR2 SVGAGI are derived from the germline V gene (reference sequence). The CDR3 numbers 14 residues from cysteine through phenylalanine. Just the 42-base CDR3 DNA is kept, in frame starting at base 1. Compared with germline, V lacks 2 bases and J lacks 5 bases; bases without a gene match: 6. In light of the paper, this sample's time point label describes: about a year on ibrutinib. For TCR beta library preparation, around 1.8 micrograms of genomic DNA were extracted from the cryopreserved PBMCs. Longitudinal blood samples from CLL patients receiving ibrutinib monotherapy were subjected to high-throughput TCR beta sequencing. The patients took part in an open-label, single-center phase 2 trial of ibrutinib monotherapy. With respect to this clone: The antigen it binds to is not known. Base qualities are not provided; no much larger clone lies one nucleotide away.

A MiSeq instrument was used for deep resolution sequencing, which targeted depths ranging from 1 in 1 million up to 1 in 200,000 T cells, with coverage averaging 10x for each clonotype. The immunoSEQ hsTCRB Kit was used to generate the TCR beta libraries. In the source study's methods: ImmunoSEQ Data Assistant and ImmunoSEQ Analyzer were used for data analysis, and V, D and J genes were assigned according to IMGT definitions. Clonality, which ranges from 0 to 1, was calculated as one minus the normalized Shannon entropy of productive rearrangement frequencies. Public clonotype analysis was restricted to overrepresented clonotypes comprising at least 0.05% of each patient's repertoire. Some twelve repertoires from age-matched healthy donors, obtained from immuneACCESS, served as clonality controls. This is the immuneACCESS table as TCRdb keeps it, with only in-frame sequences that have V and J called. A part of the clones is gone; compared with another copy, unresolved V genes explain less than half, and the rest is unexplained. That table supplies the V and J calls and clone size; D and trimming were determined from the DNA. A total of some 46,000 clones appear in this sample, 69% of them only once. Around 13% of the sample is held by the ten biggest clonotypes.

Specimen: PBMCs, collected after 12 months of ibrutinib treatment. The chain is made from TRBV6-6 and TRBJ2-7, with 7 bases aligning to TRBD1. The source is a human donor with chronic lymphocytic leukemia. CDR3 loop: CASSYGTENDEQYF. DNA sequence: TGTGCCAGCAGTTACGGGACAGAAAACGACGAGCAGTACTTC.